The next 8 T cell receptor beta chains were all read from a single sample in a study of cytomegalovirus exposure and HLA in healthy donors. PCR involved 60 Vbeta and 13 Jbeta primers. TCRdb's copy holds only in-frame clones and misses some; the assay was immunoSEQ multiplex PCR. The sample has roughly 150,000 clones; around a tenth are singletons. Specimen: PBMCs. These TCRs come from a man aged 45 to 65 in good health and CMV-seronegative.

In the case of this clone: One end of the junction varies from germline; a read error may be responsible. This chain uses TRBV30 with TRBJ2-5; a possible D gene is TRBD2 (6 bases). This CDR3 region has 16 residues. Germline CDR1 GTSNPN, CDR2 SVGIG (reference sequence). CDR3 DNA sequence: TGTGCCTGGAGTGTACGGCCTTCCGGGGGTCAAGGGACCCAGTACTTC. This encodes CAWSVRPSGGQGTQYF.

The chain links TRBV28 to TRBJ2-6; 7 nucleotides agree with TRBD1. V was clipped by 8 bases and J by 2 bases; unmatched bases: 6. Per germline, CDR1 MDHEN and CDR2 SYDVKM. This CDR3 spans 15 amino acids. This CDR3 reads CASHDREPGANVLTF. The CDR3, as DNA: TGTGCCAGCCACGACAGGGAACCTGGGGCCAACGTCCTGACTTTC.

This clone occurred a few times. The chain links TRBV15 to TRBJ2-7, with D possibly being TRBD1 (6 bases). CDR3 length equals 18 residues. With 0 bases removed from V and 1 base from J, the gap between germline ends came to 19 bases. CDR1 is LNHNV, CDR2 YYDKDF, per germline (reference sequence). CDR3 sequence reads: CATSRDFGQGPPSYEQYF. The CDR3 nucleotides read TGTGCCACCAGCAGAGATTTTGGCCAGGGGCCTCCTTCCTACGAGCAGTACTTC.

The chain is built from TRBV10-1 and TRBJ2-3; D uncertain. The CDR3 totals 14 residues. The germline gives CDR1 WNHNN, CDR2 SYGVQD (reference sequence). V dropped 10 bases and J dropped 0 bases, with 14 bases sitting between them. The CDR3 region has the DNA TGCGCCACCCAGAACGGCGGTAGCACAGATACGCAGTATTTT. Its protein is CATQNGGSTDTQYF.

This clone showed up just a few times. The J gene is TRBJ2-7, the V gene TRBV11-2; tentative D call: TRBD2 (5 bases). The V end was cut by 0 bases, the J end by 6 bases, with 12 bases between. Germline-derived CDR1 and CDR2 are SGHAT and FQNNGV. The CDR3 is 14 amino acids. This CDR3 is CASSLDSYRGEQYF. The CDR3, as DNA: TGTGCCAGCAGCTTAGACTCGTACCGGGGCGAGCAGTACTTC.

Many counts were recorded for this clone. The chain links TRBV23-1 to TRBJ2-7; TRBD2 might be the D (6 bases). TRBV23-1 is designated an ORF whose function remains uncertain. The CDR3 extends over 17 amino acids. V was trimmed by 3 bases and J by 4 bases, leaving 22 bases between them. The CDR3 sequence: CASSHPGLLTRKYEQYF. The CDR3 DNA reads as TGCGCCAGCAGTCACCCGGGACTGCTCACAAGGAAGTACGAGCAGTACTTC.

This clone has only a few counts. The junction departs from germline at one end; a sequencing error may be responsible. The chain employs TRBV2 and TRBJ1-2; 7 bases align to TRBD1. The CDR3 loop spans 14 amino acids. From germline, CDR1 is SNHLY and CDR2 FYNNEI. CDR3: CASREGGSYYGYTF. The CDR3 DNA reads TGTGCCAGCAGGGAAGGGGGCTCCTACTATGGCTACACCTTC.

The sample holds a few counts of this clone. The chain combines TRBV19 with TRBJ1-5; perhaps TRBD1 as D (5 bases). Germline assignment: CDR1 LNHDA and CDR2 SQIVND (reference sequence). The germline V and J ends were trimmed by 7 bases and 0 bases, with 19 bases remaining between them. The CDR3 contains 17 residues. In DNA form, the CDR3 reads TGTGCCAGTACCGAATGGGCCTCGGGGGTTAGCAATCAGCCCCAGCATTTT. Translating gives CASTEWASGVSNQPQHF.